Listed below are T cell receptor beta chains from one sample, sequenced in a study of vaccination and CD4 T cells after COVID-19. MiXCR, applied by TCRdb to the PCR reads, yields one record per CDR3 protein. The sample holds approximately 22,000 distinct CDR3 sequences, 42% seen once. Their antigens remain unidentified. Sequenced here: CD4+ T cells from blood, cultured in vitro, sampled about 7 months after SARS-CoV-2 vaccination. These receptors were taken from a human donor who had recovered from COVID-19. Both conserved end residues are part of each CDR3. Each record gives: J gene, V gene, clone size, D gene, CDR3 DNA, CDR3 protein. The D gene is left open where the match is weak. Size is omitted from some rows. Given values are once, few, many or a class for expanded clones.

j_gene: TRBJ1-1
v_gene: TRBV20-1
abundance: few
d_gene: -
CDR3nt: TGCAGTGCCGCAACAGGGAGGGGCACTGAAGCTTTCTTT
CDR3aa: CSAATGRGTEAFF

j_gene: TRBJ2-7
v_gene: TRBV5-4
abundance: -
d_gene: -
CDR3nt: TGTGCCAGCAGCTTGGCGTCGGACCTCACGAGTTACGAGCAGTACTTC
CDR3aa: CASSLASDLTSYEQYF

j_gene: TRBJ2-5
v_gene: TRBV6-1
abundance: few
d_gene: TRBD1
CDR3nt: TGTGCCAGCAGTGAACAAGGGGACAGGGTTGAGACCCAGTACTTC
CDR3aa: CASSEQGDRVETQYF

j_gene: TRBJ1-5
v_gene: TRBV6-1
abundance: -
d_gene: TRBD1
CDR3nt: TGTGCCAGCAGTGACCATGTCGGACAGGGTGTCCAGCCCCAGCATTTT
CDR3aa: CASSDHVGQGVQPQHF

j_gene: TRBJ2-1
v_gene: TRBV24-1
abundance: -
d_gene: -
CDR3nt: TGTGCCACCAGTGATTTGAAGCTTAGAGATGAGCAGTTCTTC
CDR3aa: CATSDLKLRDEQFF

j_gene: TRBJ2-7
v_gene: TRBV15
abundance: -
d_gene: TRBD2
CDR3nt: TGTGCCACCAGCAGAGGTTTTCTAGCGGGAGACCGCTACGAGCAGTACTTC
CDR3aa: CATSRGFLAGDRYEQYF

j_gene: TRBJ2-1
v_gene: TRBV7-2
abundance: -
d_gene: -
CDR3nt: TGTGCCAGCAGCTTAGGGGGGGCGCTTAATGAGCAGTTCTTC
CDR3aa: CASSLGGALNEQFF

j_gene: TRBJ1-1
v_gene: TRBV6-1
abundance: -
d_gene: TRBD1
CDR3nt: TGTGCCAGCAGCGAAAGAAGACAGGGGGCGTCTGAAGCTTTCTTT
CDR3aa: CASSERRQGASEAFF

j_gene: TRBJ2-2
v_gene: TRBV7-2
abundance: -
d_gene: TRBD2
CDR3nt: TGTGCCAGCAGCTTAGCTGGACTAGCGGGAGACACCGGGGAGCTGTTTTTT
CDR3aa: CASSLAGLAGDTGELFF

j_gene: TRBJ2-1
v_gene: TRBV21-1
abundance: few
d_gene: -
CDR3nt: TGTGCCAGCGGCGGTAAAGTACAGGGTGAGGATGAGCAGTTCTTC
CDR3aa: CASGGKVQGEDEQFF

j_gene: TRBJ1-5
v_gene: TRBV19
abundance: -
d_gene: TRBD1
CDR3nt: TGTGCCAGTAGTATTGGACAGGGCTCCGGGACCCAGCATTTT
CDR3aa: CASSIGQGSGTQHF

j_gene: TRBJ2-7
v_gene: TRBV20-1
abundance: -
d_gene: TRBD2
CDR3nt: TGCAGTGCTAGTTTGGCGGGAGTAGGAAGGGTCGAGCAGTACTTC
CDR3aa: CSASLAGVGRVEQYF

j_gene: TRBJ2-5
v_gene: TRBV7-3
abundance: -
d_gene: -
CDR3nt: TGTGCCAGCAGCCCAACGGGGCAGGGCGGAGAGACCCAGTACTTC
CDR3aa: CASSPTGQGGETQYF

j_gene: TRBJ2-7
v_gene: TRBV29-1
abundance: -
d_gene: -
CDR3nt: TGCAGCGTTCGGGGAAAGGGGTACCGCGAGCAGTACTTC
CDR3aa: CSVRGKGYREQYF

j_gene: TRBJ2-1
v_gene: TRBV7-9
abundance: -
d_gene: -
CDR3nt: TGTGCCAGCAGCTTTGGAGGGGTTAACAATGAGCAGTTCTTC
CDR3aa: CASSFGGVNNEQFF

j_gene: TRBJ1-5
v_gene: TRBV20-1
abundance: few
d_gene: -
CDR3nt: TGCAGTGCTAGAGTCATCTTGAGGGGCCCCGAATGGCCCCAGCATTTT
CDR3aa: CSARVILRGPEWPQHF

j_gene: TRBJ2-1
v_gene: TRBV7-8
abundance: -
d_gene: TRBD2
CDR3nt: TGTGCCAGCAGCCGCAGCGGGAGTACCTACAATGAGCAGTTCTTC
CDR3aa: CASSRSGSTYNEQFF

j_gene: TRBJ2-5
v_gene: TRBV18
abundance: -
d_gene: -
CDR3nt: TGTGCCAGCTCACCAAGGGGATCCGACCAAGAGACCCAGTACTTC
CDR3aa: CASSPRGSDQETQYF

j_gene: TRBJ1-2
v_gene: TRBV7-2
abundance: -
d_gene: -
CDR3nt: TGTGCCAGCAGCCGCCCACTTTCTAACTATGGCTACACCTTC
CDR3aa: CASSRPLSNYGYTF

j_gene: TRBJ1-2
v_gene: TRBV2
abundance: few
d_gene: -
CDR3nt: TGTGCCAGCAGACTATCCTATGGCTACACCTTC
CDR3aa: CASRLSYGYTF

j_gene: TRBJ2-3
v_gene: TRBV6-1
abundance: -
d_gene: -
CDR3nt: TGTGCCAGCAGATTCGAAAGGGGCACAGATACGCAGTATTTT
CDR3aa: CASRFERGTDTQYF

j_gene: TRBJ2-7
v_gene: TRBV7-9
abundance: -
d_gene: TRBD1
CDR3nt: TGTGCCAGCAGCTCAACAGGGGTTCCCTACGAGCAGTACTTC
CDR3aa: CASSSTGVPYEQYF

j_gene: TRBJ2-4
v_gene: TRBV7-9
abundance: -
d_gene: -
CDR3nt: TGTGCCAGCAGCACGGACTTGGCCAAAAACATTCAGTACTTC
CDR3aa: CASSTDLAKNIQYF

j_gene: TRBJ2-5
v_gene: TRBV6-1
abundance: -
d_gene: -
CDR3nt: TGTGCCAGCAGTAGGGCGACGTGGGGCGAAGAGACCCAGTACTTC
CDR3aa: CASSRATWGEETQYF

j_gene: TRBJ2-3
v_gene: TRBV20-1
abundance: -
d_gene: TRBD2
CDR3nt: TGCAGTGCTAGAGGCCCGGGTAGCGGGAGAGTAATAGATACGCAGTATTTT
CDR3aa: CSARGPGSGRVIDTQYF

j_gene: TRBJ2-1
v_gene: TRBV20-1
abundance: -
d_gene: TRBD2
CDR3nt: TGCAGTGCTAGGGCGGGAGGGCGATACAATGAGCAGTTCTTC
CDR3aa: CSARAGGRYNEQFF

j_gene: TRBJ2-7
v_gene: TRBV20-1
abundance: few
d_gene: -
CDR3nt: TGCAGTGCCATGGAGAGGGGATTCTCCTACGAGCAGTACTTC
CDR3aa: CSAMERGFSYEQYF

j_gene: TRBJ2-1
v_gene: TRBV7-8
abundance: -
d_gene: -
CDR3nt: TGTGCCAGCAGCTTATACGTCCGTTGGGCTCACAATGAGCAGTTCTTC
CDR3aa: CASSLYVRWAHNEQFF

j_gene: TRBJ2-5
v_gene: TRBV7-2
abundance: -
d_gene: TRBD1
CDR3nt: TGTGCCAGCAGCTCCCCGTTCGACAGGGGTATGGAGACCCAGTACTTC
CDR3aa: CASSSPFDRGMETQYF

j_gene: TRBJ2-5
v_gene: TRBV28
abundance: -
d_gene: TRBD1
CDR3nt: TGTGCCAGCAGTTTATTTCTTGGGACAGGGGGAGGTGGGGCCCAGTACTTC
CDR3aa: CASSLFLGTGGGGAQYF

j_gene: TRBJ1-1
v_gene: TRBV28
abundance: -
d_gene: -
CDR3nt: TGTGCCAGCACCAAACAGGGTCTGAACACTGAAGCTTTCTTT
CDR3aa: CASTKQGLNTEAFF

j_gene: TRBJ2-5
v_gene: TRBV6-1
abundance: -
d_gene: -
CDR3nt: TGTGCCAGCAGTGAAGGGAGGGCTCAGACCCAGTACTTC
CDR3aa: CASSEGRAQTQYF

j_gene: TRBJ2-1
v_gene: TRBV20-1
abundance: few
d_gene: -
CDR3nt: TGCAGTGCTAGAGATCTCAAGGGGCACCTTGAGCAGTTCTTC
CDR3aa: CSARDLKGHLEQFF

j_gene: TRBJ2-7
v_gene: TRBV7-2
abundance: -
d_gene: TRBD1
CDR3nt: TGTGCCAGCAGCTTAGACAGGGGACACTACTACGAGCAGTACTTC
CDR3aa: CASSLDRGHYYEQYF

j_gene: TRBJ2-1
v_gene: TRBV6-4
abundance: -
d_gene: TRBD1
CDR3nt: TGTGCCAGCAGTGAGACAGGGGGCGCCTACAATGAGCAGTTCTTC
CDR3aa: CASSETGGAYNEQFF

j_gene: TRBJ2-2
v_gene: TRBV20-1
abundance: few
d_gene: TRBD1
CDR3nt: TGCAGTGCGCCCGTTGGGACAGGAGGTCTAACCGGGGAGCTGTTTTTT
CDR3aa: CSAPVGTGGLTGELFF

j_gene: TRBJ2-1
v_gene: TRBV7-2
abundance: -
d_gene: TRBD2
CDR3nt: TGTGCCAGCAGGGCCGGGACTAGCGGGAGTAATGAGCAGTTCTTC
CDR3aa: CASRAGTSGSNEQFF

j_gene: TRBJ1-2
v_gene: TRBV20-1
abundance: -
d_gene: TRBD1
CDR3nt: TGCAGTGCTTCTCCTGACAGGGGGCCCGCGGTTCTCTTC
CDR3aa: CSASPDRGPAVLF

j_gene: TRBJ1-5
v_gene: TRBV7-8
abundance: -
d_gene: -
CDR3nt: TGTGCCAGCAGCTTAAGTATAGTGTCCGATCAGCCCCAGCATTTT
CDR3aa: CASSLSIVSDQPQHF

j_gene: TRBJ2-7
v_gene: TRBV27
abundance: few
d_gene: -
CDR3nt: TGTGCCAGCAGTAGAACCGGGACAAACTACGAGCAGTACTTC
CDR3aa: CASSRTGTNYEQYF

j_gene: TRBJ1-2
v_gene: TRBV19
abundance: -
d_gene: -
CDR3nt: TGTGCCAGTAGTATAGTTACAAATGGGTATGGCTACACCTTC
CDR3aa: CASSIVTNGYGYTF

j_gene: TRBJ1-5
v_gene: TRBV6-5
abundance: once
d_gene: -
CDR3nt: TGTGCCAGCAGTTCGCGTGCTAATCAGCCCCAGCATTTT
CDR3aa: CASSSRANQPQHF

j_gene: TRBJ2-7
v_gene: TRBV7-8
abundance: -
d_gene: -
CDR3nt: TGTGCCAGCAGCTCTCGGACCTACGAGCAGTACTTC
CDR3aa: CASSSRTYEQYF

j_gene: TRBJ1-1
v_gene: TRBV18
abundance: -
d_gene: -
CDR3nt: TGTGCCAGCTCCCCAGACCTCGGGGGTGAAGCTTTCTTT
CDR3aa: CASSPDLGGEAFF

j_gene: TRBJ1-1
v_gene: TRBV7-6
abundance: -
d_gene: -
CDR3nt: TGTGCCAGCAGCTTAGATTACGGATCTAGGGGCACTGAAGCTTTCTTT
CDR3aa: CASSLDYGSRGTEAFF

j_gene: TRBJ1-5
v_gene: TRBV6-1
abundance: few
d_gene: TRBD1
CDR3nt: TGTGCCAGCACCCGAAGCGTGTCAGGGGGTTCGTGGAGCAATCAGCCCCAGCATTTT
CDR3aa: CASTRSVSGGSWSNQPQHF

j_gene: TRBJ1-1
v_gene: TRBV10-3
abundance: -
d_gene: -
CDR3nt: TGTGCCATCAGTGACGGTCTTGACACTGAAGCTTTCTTT
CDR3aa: CAISDGLDTEAFF

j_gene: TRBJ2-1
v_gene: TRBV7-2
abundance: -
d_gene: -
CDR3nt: TGTGCCAGCAGCTTGAAGCATGAGCAGTTCTTC
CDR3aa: CASSLKHEQFF

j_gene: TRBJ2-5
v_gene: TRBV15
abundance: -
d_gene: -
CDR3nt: TGTGCCACCGAGGCTTGGCAGCCGGGTCAAGAGACCCAGTACTTC
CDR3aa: CATEAWQPGQETQYF

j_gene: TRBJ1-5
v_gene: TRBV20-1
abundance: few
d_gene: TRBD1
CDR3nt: TGCAGTGCTAGAGGTATAGGGGGCGCGGGTCAGCCCCAGCATTTT
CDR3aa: CSARGIGGAGQPQHF

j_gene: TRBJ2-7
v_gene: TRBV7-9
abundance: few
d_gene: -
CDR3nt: TGTGCCAGCAGCCCCGAGGGGTCGGGGTACTACGAGCAGTACTTC
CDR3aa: CASSPEGSGYYEQYF

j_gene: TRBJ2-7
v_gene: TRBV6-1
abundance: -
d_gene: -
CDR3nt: TGTGCCAGCAGCAGAGTCCAGATCACCTCCTACGAGCAGTACTTC
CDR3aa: CASSRVQITSYEQYF

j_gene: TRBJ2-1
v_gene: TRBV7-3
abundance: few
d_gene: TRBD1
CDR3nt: TGTGCCAGCAGCTTAGAGAGGGTGACAGGGGGGAATGAGCAGTTCTTC
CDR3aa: CASSLERVTGGNEQFF

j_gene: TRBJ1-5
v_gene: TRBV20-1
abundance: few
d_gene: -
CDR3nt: TGCAGTGCTACCGGGACGGACGGCAATCAGCCCCAGCATTTT
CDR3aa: CSATGTDGNQPQHF

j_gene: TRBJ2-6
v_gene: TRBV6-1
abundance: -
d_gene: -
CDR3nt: TGTGCCAGCTATAGGGGGGCCTTGAACTCTGGGGCCAACGTCCTGACTTTC
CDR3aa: CASYRGALNSGANVLTF

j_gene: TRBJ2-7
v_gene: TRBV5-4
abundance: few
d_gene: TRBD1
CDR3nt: TGTGCCAGCAGCCAGATGGGCAGGGGGCAAGGCGAGCAGTACTTC
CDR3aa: CASSQMGRGQGEQYF

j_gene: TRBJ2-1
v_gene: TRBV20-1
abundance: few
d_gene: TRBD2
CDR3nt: TGCAGTGCTAGAGATTCCCTAGCGGGAGGGCCGGACTCCTACAATGAGCAGTTCTTC
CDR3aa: CSARDSLAGGPDSYNEQFF